This TCR beta chain comes out of a study of T cells in localized non-small cell lung cancer (dated by TCRdb to 2020 to 2021). Describing the broader study: T cell repertoires of a few hundred early-stage NSCLC patients were analyzed, with tumors being compared against uninvolved tumor-adjacent lungs. The cohort consisted of approximately 240 treatment-naive NSCLC patients whose localized lung tumors had been resected. A mean age of around 66 years was recorded for the NSCLC patients, of whom around 120 were male and 95 to 110 were female.

The immunoSEQ Assay was used to sequence TCR beta CDR3 regions from DNA. As for how the authors treated the data: To compute T cell density, TCR beta template counts were normalized to usable DNA, which was estimated by amplifying housekeeping genes. Richness was estimated using the preseqR package, with extrapolation to 400,000 templates for PBMC samples and to 120,000 templates for tissue samples. Clonality was defined by subtracting Pielou's evenness from one. Tissue-enriched TCRs were identified through differential abundance testing performed on productive amino-acid clonotypes, with a minimum total count of 5 and an alpha of 0.1. Repertoire overlap between compartments was quantified with the Jaccard Index and Morisita Overlap Index. TCR beta CDR3s were clustered by GLIPH together with public tetramer-defined viral CDR3s, and at least three viral sequences plus V-gene enrichment were required for viral motifs. Held by TCRdb, this immuneACCESS table contains in-frame sequences only and omits some clones. Under half of the omission traces to an unresolved V gene where checked; the cause of the rest is unknown. V and J calls plus clone size are reproduced from that table; the DNA served to infer D and trimming. The sample has about 34,000 clones on record, about nine tenths of them singletons. Clones ranked in the top ten supply 4% to 4.5% of the sample.

General study outcomes and caveats: Since the design was exploratory, TCR variables were selected using unadjusted p-values with no false-discovery rate correction. Because multi-region tumor sequencing was not done, intratumor heterogeneity could not be ruled out. The highest T cell clonality was observed in uninvolved tumor-adjacent lung, where clonality exceeded that of tumor, suggesting that antigenic responses were more focused in uninvolved tumor-adjacent lung. A median of roughly 58 of the top 100 tumor clones were detected in paired uninvolved adjacent lung, and around 30 of these tumor clones were also found among the top 100 clones of the paired uninvolved adjacent lung. Longer overall survival was associated with higher T cell density in blood, whereas shorter survival was associated with higher clonality in adjacent lung.

At diagnosis, peripheral blood, uninvolved tumor-adjacent lung and tumor were collected and stored as a combination of fresh-frozen and FFPE material. Blood samples were analyzed as peripheral blood mononuclear cells for TCR repertoire profiling. Taken from the germline V gene (reference sequence), the CDR1 and CDR2 loops are SGHKS and YYEKEE. V gives up 3 bases and J gives up 8 bases, and the segment between their germline ends measures 12 bases. The CDR3 measures 13 amino acids from cysteine to phenylalanine. CDR3 DNA only is kept here, 39 bases in frame from base 1. As to this clone: Its antigen target is currently unknown. One base away there is no much larger clone; base qualities are not given.

The sequence came from a woman aged 40 to 75 with stage I lung adenocarcinoma. Recombination linked TRBV5-5 to TRBJ1-3; the D segment could be TRBD1, given 6 matching bases. Source: peripheral blood, taken before any cancer treatment. The CDR3 in this case is CASSSQGRDTIYF. The nucleotide sequence reads as follows: TGTGCCAGCAGCTCCCAGGGGAGGGACACCATATATTTT.